The entry below describes one T cell receptor (beta chain). The antigen remains undetermined. Total RNA (about 500 ng) served as template for TCR beta cDNA synthesis primed by a constant-region primer. Nested multiplex PCR, run for three rounds with slightly modified ARM-PCR, yielded TCR beta libraries. For around 11 cycles apiece, the opening two PCR rounds ran with TRBV1-TRBV30 forward primers and a C-beta reverse primer. A single record per CDR3 protein comes from TCRdb applying MiXCR to the multiplex PCR reads. Counted here are roughly 200,000 distinct CDR3 sequences, about 85% occurring once; the ten biggest clones make up roughly 20%. This CDR3 comprises 18 residues. J was trimmed by 0 bases and V by 6 bases; bases with no gene match: 14. This sample was included in a study of tumor-infiltrating lymphocytes in primary liver carcinoma. About the study: Tumors measured 4.2 to 10 cm and were stage T1-T3 N0M0.

Study-level points and caveats: For tumor-adjacent and tumor-blood pairs, overlap was less than that seen for tumor region pairs.

Bulk tissue was left unsorted, and RNA and DNA were co-extracted from about 19-30 mg of it. The clonotype was recovered from a man aged 40-49 years with primary liver carcinoma and hepatitis B virus infection. The rearrangement links TRBV12-3 or TRBV12-4 to TRBJ2-3; 8 nucleotides align to TRBD2. Sequences were obtained from tumor tissue from primary liver carcinoma. In DNA form, the CDR3 reads TGTGCCAGCAGCCCCCCCATTGCGGGAGGTCGAAGCACAGATACGCAGTATTTT. It translates to CASSPPIAGGRSTDTQYF.